This paragraph covers one T cell receptor (beta chain) sequence. Its antigen is undetermined. Germline V CDR1 and CDR2: MGHRA, YSYEKL. V was clipped by 3 bases and J by 1 base, with 12 bases between them. The length of the CDR3 is 15 residues. As to time point: week 47, end of study. In every dose of vaccine, 300 ug of mutant IDH1 20-mer peptide was given alongside topical imiquimod. Clones were sequenced by immunoSEQ multiplex PCR, and TCRdb holds only the in-frame ones, with some missing. The sample includes around 84,000 clones, 80% to 90% seen only once; the top ten take under 6.5%. The data were taken from a study of a mutant IDH1 vaccine in newly diagnosed glioma. Study overall: Vaccines were begun 4-6 weeks after radiotherapy alone, or with temozolomide cycles. Prior therapy was radiotherapy, temozolomide, or both; most received both.

Study results and limitations: Evidence of vaccine-induced immune responses was documented in approximately 93% of patients.

The material was PBMCs, obtained from a glioma patient whose treatment included an IDH1 peptide vaccine. The rearrangement uses TRBV4-1 and TRBJ1-1; possible D gene TRBD1, 5 bases. The sequence was obtained from a man in his forties with glioma. The DNA for the CDR3 is TGCGCCAGCAGCCATCTACAGGCGAAGAACACTGAAGCTTTCTTT. As protein: CASSHLQAKNTEAFF.